The rows below give T cell receptor beta chains drawn from one sample of a study of blood T cell repertoires in COVID-19. Method: immunoSEQ multiplex PCR; TCRdb's copy keeps in-frame clones and lacks some. The sample has roughly 280,000 clones, 85% to 90% seen once. Sequencing input: peripheral blood. The receptors were sampled from a man younger than 35 with active or convalescent COVID-19. Both conserved end residues are part of each CDR3.

V: TRBV27; CDR3: CASSLSPSGKYNEQFF
V: TRBV5-6; CDR3: CASSLRGDGTQYF
V: TRBV4-2; CDR3: CASSQDPGSGTSEADEQYF
V: TRBV6-5; CDR3: CASSRGVSYEQYF
V: TRBV3-1/TRBV3-2; CDR3: CASPQRGLGKASNTGELFF
V: TRBV18; CDR3: CASSPNPAGGVMKTQYF
V: TRBV5-4; CDR3: CASNGLAGFGEQFF
V: TRBV30; CDR3: CAWSVLQASAGTF
V: TRBV3-1/TRBV3-2; CDR3: CASSPTGGLYEQYF
V: TRBV5-1; CDR3: CASSLERGTQYF
V: TRBV9; CDR3: CASSVGAASNQPQHF
V: TRBV6-2/TRBV6-3; CDR3: CASSAAAGGGGANVLTF
V: TRBV4-1; CDR3: CASSQEGRGSRGTNEKLFF
V: TRBV6-5; CDR3: CASSPGQYTEAFF
V: TRBV7-2; CDR3: CASGGADRGQTFF
V: TRBV28; CDR3: CASSRSSTYEQYF
V: TRBV9; CDR3: CASSERETQYF
V: TRBV30; CDR3: CAWRGAGNQPQHF
V: TRBV2; CDR3: CATNVRGTGELFF
V: TRBV27; CDR3: CASSRDRANSPLHF
V: TRBV9; CDR3: CASSGRGEGSRNEQFF
V: TRBV25-1; CDR3: CASSLGSETQYF
V: TRBV5-6; CDR3: CASSFGVPTGANVLTF